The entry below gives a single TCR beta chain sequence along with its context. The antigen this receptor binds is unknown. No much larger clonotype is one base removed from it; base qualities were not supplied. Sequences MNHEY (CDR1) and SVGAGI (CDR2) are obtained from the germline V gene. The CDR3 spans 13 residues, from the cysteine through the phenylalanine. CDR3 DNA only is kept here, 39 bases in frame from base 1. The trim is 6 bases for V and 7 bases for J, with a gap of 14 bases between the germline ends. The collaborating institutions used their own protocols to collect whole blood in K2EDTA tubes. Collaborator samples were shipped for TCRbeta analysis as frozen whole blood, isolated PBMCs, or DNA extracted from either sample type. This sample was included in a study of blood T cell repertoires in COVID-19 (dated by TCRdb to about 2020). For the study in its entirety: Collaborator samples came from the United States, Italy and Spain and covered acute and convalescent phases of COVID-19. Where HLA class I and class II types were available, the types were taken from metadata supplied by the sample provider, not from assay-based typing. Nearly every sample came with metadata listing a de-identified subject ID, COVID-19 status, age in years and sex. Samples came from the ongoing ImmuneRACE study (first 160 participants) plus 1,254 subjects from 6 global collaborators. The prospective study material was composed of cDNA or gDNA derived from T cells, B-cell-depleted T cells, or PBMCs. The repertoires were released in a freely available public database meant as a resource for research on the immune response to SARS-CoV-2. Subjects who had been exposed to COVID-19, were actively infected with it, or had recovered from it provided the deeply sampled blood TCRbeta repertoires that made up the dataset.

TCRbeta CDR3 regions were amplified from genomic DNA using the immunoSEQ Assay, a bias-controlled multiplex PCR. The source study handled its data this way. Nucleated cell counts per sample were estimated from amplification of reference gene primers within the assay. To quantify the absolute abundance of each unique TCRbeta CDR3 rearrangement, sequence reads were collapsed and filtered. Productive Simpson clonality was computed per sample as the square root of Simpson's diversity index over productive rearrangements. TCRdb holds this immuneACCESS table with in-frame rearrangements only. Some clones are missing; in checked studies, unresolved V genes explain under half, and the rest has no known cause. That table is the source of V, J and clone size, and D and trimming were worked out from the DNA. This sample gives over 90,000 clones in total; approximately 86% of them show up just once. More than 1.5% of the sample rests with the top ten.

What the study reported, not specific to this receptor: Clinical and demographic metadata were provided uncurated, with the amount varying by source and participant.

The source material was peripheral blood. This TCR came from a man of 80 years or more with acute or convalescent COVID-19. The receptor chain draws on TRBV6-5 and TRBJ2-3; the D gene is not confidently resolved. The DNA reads TGTGCCAGCAGGGCCAGGTATATGAATACGCAGTATTTT. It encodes CASRARYMNTQYF.